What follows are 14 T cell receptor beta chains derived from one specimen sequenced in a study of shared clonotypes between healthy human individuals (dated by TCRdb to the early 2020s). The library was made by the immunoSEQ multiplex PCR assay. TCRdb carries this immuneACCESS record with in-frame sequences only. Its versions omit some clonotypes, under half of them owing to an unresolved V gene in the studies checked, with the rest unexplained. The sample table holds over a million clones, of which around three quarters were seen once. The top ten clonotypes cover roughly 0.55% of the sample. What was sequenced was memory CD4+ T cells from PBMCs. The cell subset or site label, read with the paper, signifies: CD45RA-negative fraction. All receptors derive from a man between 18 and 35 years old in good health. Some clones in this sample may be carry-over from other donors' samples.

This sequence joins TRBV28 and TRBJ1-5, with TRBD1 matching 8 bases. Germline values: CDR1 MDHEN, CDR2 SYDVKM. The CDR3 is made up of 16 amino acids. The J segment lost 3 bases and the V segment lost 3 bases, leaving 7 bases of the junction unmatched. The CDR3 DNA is TGTGCCAGCAGTTTTTTAGGGACAGGTGACAATCAGCCCCAGCATTTT. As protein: CASSFLGTGDNQPQHF.

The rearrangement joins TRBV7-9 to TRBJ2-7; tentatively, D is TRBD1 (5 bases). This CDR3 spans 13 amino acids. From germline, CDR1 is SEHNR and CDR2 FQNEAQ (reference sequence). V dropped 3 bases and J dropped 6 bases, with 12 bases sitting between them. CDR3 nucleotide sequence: TGTGCCAGCAGCTTCTCCACAGGTCCCGAGCAGTACTTC. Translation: CASSFSTGPEQYF. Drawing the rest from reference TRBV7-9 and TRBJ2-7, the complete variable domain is DTGVSQNPRHKITKRGQNVTFRCDPISEHNRLYWYRQTLGQGPEFLTYFQNEAQLEKSRLLSDRFSAERPKGSFSTLEIQRTEQGDSAMYLCASSFSTGPEQYFGPGTRLTVT.

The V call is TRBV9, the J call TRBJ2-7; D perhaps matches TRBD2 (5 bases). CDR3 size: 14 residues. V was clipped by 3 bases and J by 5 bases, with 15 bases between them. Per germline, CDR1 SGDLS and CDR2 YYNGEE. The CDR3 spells CASSEPGLENEQYF. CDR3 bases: TGTGCCAGCAGCGAGCCGGGGTTGGAGAACGAGCAGTACTTC.

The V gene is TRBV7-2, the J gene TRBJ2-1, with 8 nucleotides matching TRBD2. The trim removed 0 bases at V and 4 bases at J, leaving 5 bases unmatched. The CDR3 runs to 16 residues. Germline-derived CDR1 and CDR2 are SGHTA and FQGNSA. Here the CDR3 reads CASSLAPGGGYNEQFF. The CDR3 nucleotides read TGTGCCAGCAGCTTAGCCCCGGGAGGGGGGTACAATGAGCAGTTCTTC. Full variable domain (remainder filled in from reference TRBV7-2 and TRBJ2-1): GAGVSQSPSNKVTEKGKDVELRCDPISGHTALYWYRQSLGQGLEFLIYFQGNSAPDKSGLPSDRFSAERTGGSVSTLTIQRTQQEDSAVYLCASSLAPGGGYNEQFFGPGTRLTVL.

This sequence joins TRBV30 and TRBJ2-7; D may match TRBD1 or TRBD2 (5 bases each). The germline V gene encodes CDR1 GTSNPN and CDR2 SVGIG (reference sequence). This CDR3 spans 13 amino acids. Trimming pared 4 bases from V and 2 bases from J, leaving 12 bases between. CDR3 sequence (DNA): TGTGCCTGGAACCGGGACGGGGCCTACGAGCAGTACTTC. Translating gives CAWNRDGAYEQYF.

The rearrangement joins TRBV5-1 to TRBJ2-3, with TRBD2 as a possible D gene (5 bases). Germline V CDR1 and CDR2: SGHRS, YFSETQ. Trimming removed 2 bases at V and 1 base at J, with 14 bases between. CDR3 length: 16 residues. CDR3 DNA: TGCGCCAGCAGCTTAGATCCGGGATCCGGCACAGATACGCAGTATTTT. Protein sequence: CASSLDPGSGTDTQYF. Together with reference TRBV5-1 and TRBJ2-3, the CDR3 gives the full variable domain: KAGVTQTPRYLIKTRGQQVTLSCSPISGHRSVSWYQQTPGQGLQFLFEYFSETQRNKGNFPGRFSGRQFSNSRSEMNVSTLELGDSALYLCASSLDPGSGTDTQYFGPGTRLTVL.

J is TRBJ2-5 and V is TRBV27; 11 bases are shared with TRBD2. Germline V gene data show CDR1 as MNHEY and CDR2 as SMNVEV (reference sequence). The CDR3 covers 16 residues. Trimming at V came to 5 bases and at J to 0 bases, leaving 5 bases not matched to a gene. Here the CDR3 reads CASSRRTSGYQETQYF. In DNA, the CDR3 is TGTGCCAGCAGTCGGAGGACTAGCGGGTACCAAGAGACCCAGTACTTC.

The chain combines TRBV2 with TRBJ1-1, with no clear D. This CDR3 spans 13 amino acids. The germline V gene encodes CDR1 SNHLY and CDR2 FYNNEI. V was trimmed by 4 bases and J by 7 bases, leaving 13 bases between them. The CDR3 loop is CASSVEVGSEAFF. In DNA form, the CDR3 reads TGTGCCAGCAGTGTAGAGGTAGGAAGTGAAGCTTTCTTT.

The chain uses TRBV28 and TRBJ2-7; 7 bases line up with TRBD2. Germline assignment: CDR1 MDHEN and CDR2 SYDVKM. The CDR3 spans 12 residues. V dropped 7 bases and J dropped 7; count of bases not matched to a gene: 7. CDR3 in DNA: TGTGCCAGCACTAAGCTGGGGGGGGAGCAGTACTTC. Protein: CASTKLGGEQYF.

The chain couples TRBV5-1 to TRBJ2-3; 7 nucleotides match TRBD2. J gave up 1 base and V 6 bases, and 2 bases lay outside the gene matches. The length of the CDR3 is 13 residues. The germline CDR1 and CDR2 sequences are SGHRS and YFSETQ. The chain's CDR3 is CASNGLGTDTQYF. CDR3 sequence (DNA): TGCGCCAGCAATGGACTAGGCACAGATACGCAGTATTTT. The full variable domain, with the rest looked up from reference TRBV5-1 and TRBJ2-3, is KAGVTQTPRYLIKTRGQQVTLSCSPISGHRSVSWYQQTPGQGLQFLFEYFSETQRNKGNFPGRFSGRQFSNSRSEMNVSTLELGDSALYLCASNGLGTDTQYFGPGTRLTVL.

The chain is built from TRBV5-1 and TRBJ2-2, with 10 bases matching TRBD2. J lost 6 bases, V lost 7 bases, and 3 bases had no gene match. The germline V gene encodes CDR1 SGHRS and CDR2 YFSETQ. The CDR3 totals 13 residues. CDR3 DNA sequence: TGCGCCAGCCGGGGACTAGCGTCCGGGGAGCTGTTTTTT. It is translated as CASRGLASGELFF.

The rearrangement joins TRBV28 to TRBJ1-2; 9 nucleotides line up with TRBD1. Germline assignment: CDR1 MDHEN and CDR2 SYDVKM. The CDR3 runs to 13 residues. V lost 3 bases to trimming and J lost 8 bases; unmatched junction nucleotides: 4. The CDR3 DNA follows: TGTGCCAGCAGTTTCAGGACAGGGGTCGGCTACACCTTC. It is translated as CASSFRTGVGYTF.

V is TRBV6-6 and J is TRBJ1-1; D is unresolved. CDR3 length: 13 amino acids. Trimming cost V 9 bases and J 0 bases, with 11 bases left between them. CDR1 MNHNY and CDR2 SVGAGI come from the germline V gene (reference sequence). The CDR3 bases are TGTGCCAGTACTGTCAGCCTGAACACTGAAGCTTTCTTT. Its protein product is CASTVSLNTEAFF.

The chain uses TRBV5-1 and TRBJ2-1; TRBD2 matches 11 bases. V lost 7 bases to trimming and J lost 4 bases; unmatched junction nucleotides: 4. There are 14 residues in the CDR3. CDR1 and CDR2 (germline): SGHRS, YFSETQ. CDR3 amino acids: CASVGTSGYNEQFF. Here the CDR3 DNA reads TGCGCCAGCGTCGGGACTAGCGGATACAATGAGCAGTTCTTC.